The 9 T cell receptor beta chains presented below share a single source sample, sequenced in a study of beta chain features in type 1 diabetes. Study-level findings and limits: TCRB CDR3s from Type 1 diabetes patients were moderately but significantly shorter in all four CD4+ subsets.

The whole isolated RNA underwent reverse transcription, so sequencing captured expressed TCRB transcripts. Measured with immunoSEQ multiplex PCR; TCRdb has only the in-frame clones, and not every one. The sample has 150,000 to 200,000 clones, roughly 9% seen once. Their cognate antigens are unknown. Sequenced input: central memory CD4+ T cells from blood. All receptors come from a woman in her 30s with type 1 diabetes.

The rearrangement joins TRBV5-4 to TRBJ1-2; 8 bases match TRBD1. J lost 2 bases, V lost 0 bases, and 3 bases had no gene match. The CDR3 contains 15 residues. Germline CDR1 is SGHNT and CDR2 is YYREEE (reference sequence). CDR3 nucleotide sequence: TGTGCCAGCAGCTTGGCAGGGGGCGCAAACTATGGCTACACCTTC. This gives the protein CASSLAGGANYGYTF. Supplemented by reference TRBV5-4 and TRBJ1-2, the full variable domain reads ETGVTQSPTHLIKTRGQQVTLRCSSQSGHNTVSWYQQALGQGPQFIFQYYREEENGRGNFPPRFSGLQFPNYSSELNVNALELDDSALYLCASSLAGGANYGYTFGSGTRLTVV.

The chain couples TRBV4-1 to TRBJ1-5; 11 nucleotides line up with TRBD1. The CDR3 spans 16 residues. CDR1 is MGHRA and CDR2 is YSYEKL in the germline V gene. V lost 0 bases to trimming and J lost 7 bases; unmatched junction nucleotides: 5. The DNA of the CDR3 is TGCGCCAGCAGCCAAGAAGGGACAGGGGGTGGACAGCCCCAGCATTTT. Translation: CASSQEGTGGGQPQHF.

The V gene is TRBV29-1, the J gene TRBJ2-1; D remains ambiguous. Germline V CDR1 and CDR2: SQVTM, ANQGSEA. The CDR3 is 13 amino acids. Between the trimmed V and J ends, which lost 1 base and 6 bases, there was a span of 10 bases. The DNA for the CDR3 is TGCAGCGTTGAAGTGGCAGTGATCAATGAGCAGTTCTTC. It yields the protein CSVEVAVINEQFF.

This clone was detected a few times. CDR3 sequence (DNA): TGTGCCAGCAGCGTAGCTCCGGCGGGATACGAGCAGTACTTC. It encodes CASSVAPAGYEQYF. The rearrangement uses TRBV9 and TRBJ2-7; weak D call: TRBD2 (6 bases). The germline V gene encodes CDR1 SGDLS and CDR2 YYNGEE. The CDR3 runs 14 residues. V was pared by 0 bases and J by 4 bases, with 11 bases between.

CDR3 sequence: CASSLDTVTDTQYF. For the CDR3, the DNA is TGCGCCAGCAGCTTGGACACCGTCACAGATACGCAGTATTTT. The chain uses TRBV5-1 and TRBJ2-3; no clear D. V shed 0 bases and J shed 2 bases, with 7 bases lying between them. The CDR3 totals 14 residues. Germline V gene sequence: CDR1 SGHRS, CDR2 YFSETQ.

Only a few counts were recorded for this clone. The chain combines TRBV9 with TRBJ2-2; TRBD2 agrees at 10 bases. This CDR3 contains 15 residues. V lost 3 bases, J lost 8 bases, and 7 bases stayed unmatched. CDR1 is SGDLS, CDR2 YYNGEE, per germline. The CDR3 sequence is CASSATSGSDGELFF. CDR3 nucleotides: TGTGCCAGCAGCGCGACTAGCGGGTCAGATGGGGAGCTGTTTTTT.

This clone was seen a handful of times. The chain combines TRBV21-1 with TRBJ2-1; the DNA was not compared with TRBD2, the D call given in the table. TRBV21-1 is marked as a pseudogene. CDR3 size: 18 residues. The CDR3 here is CASTQSRGKREVDNEQFF. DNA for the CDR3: TGTGCCAGCACCCAAAGTAGGGGCAAGCGGGAGGTTGACAATGAGCAGTTCTTC.

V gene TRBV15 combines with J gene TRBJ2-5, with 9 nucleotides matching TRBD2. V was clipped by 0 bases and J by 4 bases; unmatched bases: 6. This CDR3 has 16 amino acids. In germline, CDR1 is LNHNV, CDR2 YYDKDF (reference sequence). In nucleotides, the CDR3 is TGTGCCACCAGCAGAGATAGAATAGCGGGAGTAGAGACCCAGTACTTC. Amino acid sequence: CATSRDRIAGVETQYF.

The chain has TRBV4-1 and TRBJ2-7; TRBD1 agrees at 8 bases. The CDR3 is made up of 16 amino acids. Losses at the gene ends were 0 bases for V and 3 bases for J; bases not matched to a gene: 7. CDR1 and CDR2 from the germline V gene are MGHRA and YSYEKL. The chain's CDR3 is CASSQDLSDRVYEQYF. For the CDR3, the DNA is TGCGCCAGCAGCCAAGATTTATCGGACAGGGTCTACGAGCAGTACTTC.